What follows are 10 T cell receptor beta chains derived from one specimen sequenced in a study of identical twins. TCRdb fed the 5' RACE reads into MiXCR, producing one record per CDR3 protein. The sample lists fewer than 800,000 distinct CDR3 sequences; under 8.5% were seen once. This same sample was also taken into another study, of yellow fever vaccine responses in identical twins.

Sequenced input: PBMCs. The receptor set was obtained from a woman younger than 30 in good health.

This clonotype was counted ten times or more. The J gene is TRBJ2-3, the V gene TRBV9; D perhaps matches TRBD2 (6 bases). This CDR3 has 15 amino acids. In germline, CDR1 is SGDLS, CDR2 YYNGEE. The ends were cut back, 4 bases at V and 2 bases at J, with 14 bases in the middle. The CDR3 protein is CASSPRDSHTDTQYF. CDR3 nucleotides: TGTGCCAGCAGCCCCCGGGACTCCCACACAGATACGCAGTATTTT. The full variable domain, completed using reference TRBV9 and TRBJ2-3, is DSGVTQTPKHLITATGQRVTLRCSPRSGDLSVYWYQQSLDQGLQFLIQYYNGEERAKGNILERFSAQQFPDLHSELNLSSLELGDSALYFCASSPRDSHTDTQYFGPGTRLTVL.

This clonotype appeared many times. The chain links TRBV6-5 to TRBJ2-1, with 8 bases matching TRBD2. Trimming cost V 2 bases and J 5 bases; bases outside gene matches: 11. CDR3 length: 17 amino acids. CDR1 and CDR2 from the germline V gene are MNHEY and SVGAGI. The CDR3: CASSYPGLAGSNNEQFF. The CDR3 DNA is TGTGCCAGCAGTTACCCCGGGCTAGCGGGCTCTAACAATGAGCAGTTCTTC.

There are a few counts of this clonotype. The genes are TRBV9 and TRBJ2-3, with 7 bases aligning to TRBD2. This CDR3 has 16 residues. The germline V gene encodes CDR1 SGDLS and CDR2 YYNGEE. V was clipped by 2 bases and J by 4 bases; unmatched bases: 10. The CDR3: CASSVGAGIFADTQYF. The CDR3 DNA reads TGTGCCAGCAGCGTCGGAGCGGGAATCTTTGCAGATACGCAGTATTTT.

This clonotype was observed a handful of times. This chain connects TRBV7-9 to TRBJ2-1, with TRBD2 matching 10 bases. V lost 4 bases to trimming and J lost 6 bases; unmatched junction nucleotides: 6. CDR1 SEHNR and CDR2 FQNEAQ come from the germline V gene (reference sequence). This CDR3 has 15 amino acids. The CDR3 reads CASSSQREGRNEQFF. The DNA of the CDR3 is TGTGCCAGCAGCTCCCAGCGGGAGGGCCGCAATGAGCAGTTCTTC. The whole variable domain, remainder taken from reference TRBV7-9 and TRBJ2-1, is DTGVSQNPRHKITKRGQNVTFRCDPISEHNRLYWYRQTLGQGPEFLTYFQNEAQLEKSRLLSDRFSAERPKGSFSTLEIQRTEQGDSAMYLCASSSQREGRNEQFFGPGTRLTVL.

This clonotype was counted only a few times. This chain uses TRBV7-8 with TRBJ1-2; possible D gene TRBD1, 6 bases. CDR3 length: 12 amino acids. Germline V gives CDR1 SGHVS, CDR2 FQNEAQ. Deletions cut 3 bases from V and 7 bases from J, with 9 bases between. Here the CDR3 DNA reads TGTGCCAGCAGCTTTGTCAGGGGTGGCTACACCTTC. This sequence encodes CASSFVRGGYTF.

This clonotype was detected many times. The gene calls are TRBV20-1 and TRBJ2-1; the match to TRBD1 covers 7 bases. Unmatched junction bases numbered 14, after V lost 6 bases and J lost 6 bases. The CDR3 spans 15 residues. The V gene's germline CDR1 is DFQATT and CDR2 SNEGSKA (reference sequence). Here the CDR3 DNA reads TGCAGTGCAAACCCGGGACAGCTAAATTCCAATGAGCAGTTCTTC. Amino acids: CSANPGQLNSNEQFF.

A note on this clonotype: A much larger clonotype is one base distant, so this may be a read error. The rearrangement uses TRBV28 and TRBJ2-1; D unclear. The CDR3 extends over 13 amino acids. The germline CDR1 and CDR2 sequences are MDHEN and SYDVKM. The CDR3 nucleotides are TGTGCCCGCAGCCGTATCCGGGACAATGAGCAGTTCTTC. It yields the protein CARSRIRDNEQFF.

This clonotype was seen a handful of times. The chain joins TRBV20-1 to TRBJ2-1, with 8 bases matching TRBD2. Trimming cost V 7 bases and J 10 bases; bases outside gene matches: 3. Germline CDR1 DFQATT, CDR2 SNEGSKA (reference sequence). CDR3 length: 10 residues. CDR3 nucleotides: TGCAGTGGAGGGACTAGAGAGCAGTTCTTC. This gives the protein CSGGTREQFF.

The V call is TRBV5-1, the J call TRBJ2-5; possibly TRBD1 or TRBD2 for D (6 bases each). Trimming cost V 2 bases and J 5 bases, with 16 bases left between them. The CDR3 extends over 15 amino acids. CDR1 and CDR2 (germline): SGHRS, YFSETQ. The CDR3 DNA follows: TGCGCCAGCAGCTTAGGAGGGGGGTCCCTCGAGACCCAGTACTTC. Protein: CASSLGGGSLETQYF.

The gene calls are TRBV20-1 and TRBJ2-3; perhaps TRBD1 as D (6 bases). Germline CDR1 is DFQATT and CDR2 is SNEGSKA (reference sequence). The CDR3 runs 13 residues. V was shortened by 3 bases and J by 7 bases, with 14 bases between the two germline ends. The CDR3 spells CSARTGDGNTQYF. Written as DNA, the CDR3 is TGCAGTGCTAGGACAGGAGATGGGAATACGCAGTATTTT.